Listed below are T cell receptor beta chains from one sample, sequenced in a study of post-analysis software for immune sequencing data. In TCRdb, the PCR reads were re-called with MiXCR into one record per CDR3 protein. The sample contains about 540,000 distinct CDR3 sequences, around 36% of which appear only once. Sequenced: blood. These TCRs come from a girl aged 2 to 17 with multiple sclerosis. Both conserved end residues are part of each CDR3. The order of the fields is D gene, J gene, V gene, clone size, CDR3 protein, CDR3 DNA. D genes are given only for firm matches. Rows may omit the clone size; those that give it use once, few, many or a size class.

D gene: TRBD2
J gene: TRBJ2-5
V gene: TRBV7-8
clone size: NA
CDR3 protein: CASGLEMPQAGLTEETQYF
CDR3 DNA: TGTGCCAGCGGCTTAGAAATGCCCCAAGCGGGGCTGACCGAAGAGACCCAGTACTTC

D gene: TRBD1
J gene: TRBJ1-1
V gene: TRBV7-9
clone size: NA
CDR3 protein: CASSRWDSPEAFF
CDR3 DNA: TGTGCCAGCAGCCGTTGGGACAGTCCTGAAGCTTTCTTT

D gene: NA
J gene: TRBJ2-3
V gene: TRBV2
clone size: NA
CDR3 protein: CASSGLLRRTDTQYF
CDR3 DNA: TGTGCCAGCAGTGGGTTGCTCCGGAGGACAGATACGCAGTATTTT

D gene: NA
J gene: TRBJ2-4
V gene: TRBV7-8
clone size: NA
CDR3 protein: CASSFDELAKNIQYF
CDR3 DNA: TGTGCCAGCAGCTTCGATGAACTAGCCAAAAACATTCAGTACTTC

D gene: NA
J gene: TRBJ1-1
V gene: TRBV10-3
clone size: NA
CDR3 protein: CAISESWGSGHSNTEAFF
CDR3 DNA: TGTGCCATCAGTGAGTCATGGGGCTCGGGACACTCGAACACTGAAGCTTTCTTT

D gene: NA
J gene: TRBJ2-7
V gene: TRBV6-1
clone size: NA
CDR3 protein: CASRTGQTYNEQYF
CDR3 DNA: TGTGCCAGCAGGACGGGACAAACCTACAATGAGCAGTACTTC

D gene: TRBD2
J gene: TRBJ2-1
V gene: TRBV20-1
clone size: NA
CDR3 protein: CSTPGGTSGVLKQFF
CDR3 DNA: TGCAGTACCCCTGGGGGGACTAGCGGGGTTCTGAAGCAGTTCTTC

D gene: TRBD1
J gene: TRBJ1-6
V gene: TRBV14
clone size: few
CDR3 protein: CASSPWTGHTDSPLHF
CDR3 DNA: TGTGCCAGCAGCCCTTGGACAGGACATACGGATTCACCCCTCCACTTT

D gene: NA
J gene: TRBJ2-1
V gene: TRBV5-1
clone size: few
CDR3 protein: CASSSGGPGIEQFF
CDR3 DNA: TGCGCCAGCAGCTCCGGGGGGCCCGGGATTGAGCAGTTCTTC

D gene: NA
J gene: TRBJ1-6
V gene: TRBV20-1
clone size: few
CDR3 protein: CSATVPQNLYNSPLHF
CDR3 DNA: TGCAGTGCTACCGTCCCCCAGAACCTCTATAATTCACCCCTCCACTTT

D gene: TRBD2
J gene: TRBJ2-3
V gene: TRBV20-1
clone size: NA
CDR3 protein: CSASAGGLTDTQYF
CDR3 DNA: TGCAGTGCCTCGGCGGGGGGGCTTACAGATACGCAGTATTTT

D gene: NA
J gene: TRBJ2-5
V gene: TRBV9
clone size: many
CDR3 protein: CASSANGQETQYF
CDR3 DNA: TGTGCCAGCAGCGCCAACGGGCAAGAGACCCAGTACTTC

D gene: TRBD2
J gene: TRBJ2-7
V gene: TRBV20-1
clone size: NA
CDR3 protein: CSARDQSGGPLEQYF
CDR3 DNA: TGCAGTGCTAGAGATCAGAGCGGGGGGCCGCTCGAGCAGTACTTC

D gene: TRBD1
J gene: TRBJ2-7
V gene: TRBV3-1
clone size: many
CDR3 protein: CASSPRDRGTYEQYF
CDR3 DNA: TGTGCCAGCAGCCCCCGGGACAGGGGAACCTACGAGCAGTACTTC

D gene: TRBD1
J gene: TRBJ1-2
V gene: TRBV9
clone size: few
CDR3 protein: CASSVDATGGLWGYTF
CDR3 DNA: TGTGCCAGCAGCGTAGATGCAACAGGGGGTTTGTGGGGCTACACCTTC

D gene: NA
J gene: TRBJ1-2
V gene: TRBV6-5
clone size: few
CDR3 protein: CASSYGFDTNYGYTF
CDR3 DNA: TGTGCCAGCAGTTACGGTTTCGACACTAACTATGGCTACACCTTC

D gene: NA
J gene: TRBJ1-1
V gene: TRBV29-1
clone size: NA
CDR3 protein: CSVGLAALGAEAFF
CDR3 DNA: TGCAGCGTAGGTCTCGCGGCCCTGGGTGCTGAAGCTTTCTTT

D gene: NA
J gene: TRBJ2-3
V gene: TRBV29-1
clone size: NA
CDR3 protein: CSVEDPPLAGDTQYF
CDR3 DNA: TGCAGCGTTGAAGACCCACCTCTAGCTGGGGATACGCAGTATTTT

D gene: NA
J gene: TRBJ2-1
V gene: TRBV12-3/TRBV12-4
clone size: NA
CDR3 protein: CASRLKSSTPNNEQFF
CDR3 DNA: TGTGCCAGCAGACTAAAGAGCTCCACCCCGAACAATGAGCAGTTCTTC

D gene: TRBD2
J gene: TRBJ2-7
V gene: TRBV7-6
clone size: NA
CDR3 protein: CASSLEAGPGGEQYF
CDR3 DNA: TGTGCCAGCAGCTTAGAAGCAGGGCCGGGAGGCGAGCAGTACTTC

D gene: NA
J gene: TRBJ1-2
V gene: TRBV6-5
clone size: NA
CDR3 protein: CASARLGSNYGYTF
CDR3 DNA: TGTGCCAGTGCCCGATTGGGCAGTAACTATGGCTACACCTTC

D gene: TRBD1
J gene: TRBJ1-2
V gene: TRBV7-6
clone size: NA
CDR3 protein: CASSPMQGAFGYTF
CDR3 DNA: TGTGCCAGCAGCCCGATGCAGGGGGCTTTCGGCTACACCTTC

D gene: TRBD2
J gene: TRBJ2-5
V gene: TRBV6-2/TRBV6-3
clone size: NA
CDR3 protein: CASSYTSGETQYF
CDR3 DNA: TGTGCCAGCAGTTACACTAGCGGGGAGACCCAGTACTTC

D gene: NA
J gene: TRBJ2-1
V gene: TRBV7-3
clone size: NA
CDR3 protein: CASSPRQNSYNEQFF
CDR3 DNA: TGTGCCAGCAGCCCTAGACAGAACTCCTACAATGAGCAGTTCTTC

D gene: NA
J gene: TRBJ1-4
V gene: TRBV6-6
clone size: NA
CDR3 protein: CASTNLGLSEKLFF
CDR3 DNA: TGTGCCAGCACAAACCTGGGACTCTCGGAAAAACTGTTTTTT

D gene: TRBD2
J gene: TRBJ2-7
V gene: TRBV7-2
clone size: NA
CDR3 protein: CASSFFRGGVGDEQYF
CDR3 DNA: TGTGCCAGCAGCTTTTTCCGGGGGGGCGTCGGGGACGAGCAGTACTTC

D gene: NA
J gene: TRBJ1-2
V gene: TRBV12-3/TRBV12-4
clone size: few
CDR3 protein: CASSFHRDGYTF
CDR3 DNA: TGTGCCAGCAGTTTCCACAGGGATGGCTACACCTTC

D gene: TRBD2
J gene: TRBJ2-1
V gene: TRBV4-1
clone size: NA
CDR3 protein: CASSQVLAGRNEQFF
CDR3 DNA: TGCGCCAGCAGCCAAGTACTAGCGGGGAGAAATGAGCAGTTCTTC

D gene: NA
J gene: TRBJ1-1
V gene: TRBV29-1
clone size: NA
CDR3 protein: CSVEEVPHQTASEAFF
CDR3 DNA: TGCAGCGTTGAAGAGGTTCCCCATCAGACAGCGAGTGAAGCTTTCTTT

D gene: NA
J gene: TRBJ1-5
V gene: TRBV3-1
clone size: NA
CDR3 protein: CASSQDSRGFQPQHF
CDR3 DNA: TGTGCCAGCAGCCAAGATTCGAGAGGGTTTCAGCCCCAGCATTTT

D gene: TRBD1
J gene: TRBJ1-5
V gene: TRBV10-3
clone size: NA
CDR3 protein: CAISEGQDNQPQHF
CDR3 DNA: TGTGCCATCAGTGAAGGACAGGACAATCAGCCCCAGCATTTT

D gene: TRBD2
J gene: TRBJ2-7
V gene: TRBV5-1
clone size: few
CDR3 protein: CASSSSGGGSSEQYF
CDR3 DNA: TGCGCCAGCAGCTCCAGCGGGGGAGGGTCTTCCGAGCAGTACTTC

D gene: TRBD1
J gene: TRBJ1-1
V gene: TRBV11-2
clone size: NA
CDR3 protein: CATPGQGYEAFF
CDR3 DNA: TGTGCCACACCGGGACAGGGATATGAAGCTTTCTTT

D gene: NA
J gene: TRBJ2-2
V gene: TRBV20-1
clone size: NA
CDR3 protein: CSADRAPSRELFF
CDR3 DNA: TGCAGTGCTGACCGGGCCCCGAGCAGGGAGCTGTTTTTT

D gene: TRBD1
J gene: TRBJ2-3
V gene: TRBV2
clone size: NA
CDR3 protein: CASSASSIGQDTQYF
CDR3 DNA: TGTGCCAGCAGTGCGTCTTCGATTGGACAGGACACGCAGTATTTT

D gene: NA
J gene: TRBJ1-2
V gene: TRBV7-6
clone size: NA
CDR3 protein: CASSLGAGSPNYGYTF
CDR3 DNA: TGTGCCAGCAGCTTAGGGGCAGGAAGCCCTAACTATGGCTACACCTTC

D gene: NA
J gene: TRBJ2-1
V gene: TRBV11-2
clone size: NA
CDR3 protein: CASSSPAGSYNEQFF
CDR3 DNA: TGTGCCAGCAGCTCGCCGGCGGGGTCCTACAATGAGCAGTTCTTC

D gene: NA
J gene: TRBJ1-1
V gene: TRBV12-3/TRBV12-4
clone size: few
CDR3 protein: CASSFSVAEAFF
CDR3 DNA: TGTGCCAGCAGTTTTTCGGTCGCTGAAGCTTTCTTT

D gene: NA
J gene: TRBJ1-1
V gene: TRBV5-1
clone size: few
CDR3 protein: CASSLGAGDLNTEAFF
CDR3 DNA: TGCGCCAGCAGCTTGGGGGCAGGGGACCTAAACACTGAAGCTTTCTTT

D gene: TRBD1
J gene: TRBJ2-1
V gene: TRBV20-1
clone size: once
CDR3 protein: CSADRGLWRENEQFF
CDR3 DNA: TGCAGTGCTGACAGGGGGCTTTGGAGGGAAAATGAGCAGTTCTTC

D gene: NA
J gene: TRBJ1-6
V gene: TRBV5-1
clone size: few
CDR3 protein: CASSLARTDSPLHF
CDR3 DNA: TGCGCCAGCAGCTTGGCGCGGACAGATTCACCCCTCCACTTT

D gene: NA
J gene: TRBJ2-1
V gene: TRBV10-3
clone size: few
CDR3 protein: CATQDLYNEQFF
CDR3 DNA: TGTGCCACCCAGGATCTTTACAATGAGCAGTTCTTC